This T cell receptor beta chain was retrieved from a study of blood T cells in healthy people across ages. Peripheral blood samples of approximately 10 milliliters were drawn from each donor. Researchers isolated at least 6 million PBMCs per sample. The use of a sample-barcoded 5' primer and a J-beta primer mix characterized a second PCR of roughly 6 to 11 cycles. Every molecule of cDNA carried a tag from a template-switch adaptor with 12 random nucleotides. One entry per CDR3 protein, called by TCRdb with MiXCR from the 5' RACE reads. Of roughly 1,000,000 distinct CDR3 sequences listed, about 25% are singletons. This CDR3 contains 16 residues. Trimming pared 0 bases from V and 5 bases from J, leaving 16 bases between. From germline, CDR1 is LGHNA and CDR2 YSLEER. These data also formed part of another study, on T cells of mothers and their children. From that report: Each donor was one of three healthy Caucasian mothers or one of their six children.

The chain links TRBV4-3 to TRBJ1-2; D possibly corresponds to TRBD1 (5 bases). This receptor was taken from a girl aged 2 to 9 in good health. Sequences were obtained from blood. The CDR3 DNA reads TGCGCCAGCAGCCAAGAATGGGGCACGTCTGGATATGGCTACACCTTC. It yields the protein CASSQEWGTSGYGYTF.